This T cell receptor (beta chain) was found in a study of Ad26.COV2.S vaccination and SARS-CoV-2 variants. Looking at the study overall: Ad26.COV2.S given intramuscularly, once or twice 56 days apart. Broader study findings: For non-spike TCRs, breadth in vaccine recipients resembled that in placebo recipients.

Data came from immunoSEQ multiplex PCR; TCRdb stores just in-frame clones and leaves some out. The sample holds over 400,000 clones; 89% are singletons and the top ten take roughly 2.5%. Comments on this clone: Antigen specificity is unknown.

The treatment was: 19 received Ad26.COV2.S at low or high dose, single or two shots; about 5 received placebo; per-sample allocation not given. Following the first vaccine or placebo injection, samples were taken on day 63. As its vector, the vaccine had Ad26, which expressed Wuhan-strain SARS-CoV-2 spike. Per germline, CDR1 SGHDN and CDR2 FVKESK. The ends were cut back, 5 bases at V and 4 bases at J, with 11 bases in the middle. This CDR3 region has 13 residues. This TCR was sampled from a person aged 18-60 years who received the Ad26.COV2.S COVID-19 vaccine or a placebo. V and J are TRBV14 and TRBJ1-2, with D unclear. Sequencing used peripheral blood, obtained in a trial of Ad26.COV2.S vaccine versus placebo. CDR3 region: CASSEAAIYGYTF. In DNA, the CDR3 is TGTGCCAGCAGCGAAGCGGCCATCTATGGCTACACCTTC. The full variable domain, with the rest looked up from reference TRBV14 and TRBJ1-2, is EAGVTQFPSHSVIEKGQTVTLRCDPISGHDNLYWYRRVMGKEIKFLLHFVKESKQDESGMPNNRFLAERTGGTYSTLKVQPAELEDSGVYFCASSEAAIYGYTFGSGTRLTVV.